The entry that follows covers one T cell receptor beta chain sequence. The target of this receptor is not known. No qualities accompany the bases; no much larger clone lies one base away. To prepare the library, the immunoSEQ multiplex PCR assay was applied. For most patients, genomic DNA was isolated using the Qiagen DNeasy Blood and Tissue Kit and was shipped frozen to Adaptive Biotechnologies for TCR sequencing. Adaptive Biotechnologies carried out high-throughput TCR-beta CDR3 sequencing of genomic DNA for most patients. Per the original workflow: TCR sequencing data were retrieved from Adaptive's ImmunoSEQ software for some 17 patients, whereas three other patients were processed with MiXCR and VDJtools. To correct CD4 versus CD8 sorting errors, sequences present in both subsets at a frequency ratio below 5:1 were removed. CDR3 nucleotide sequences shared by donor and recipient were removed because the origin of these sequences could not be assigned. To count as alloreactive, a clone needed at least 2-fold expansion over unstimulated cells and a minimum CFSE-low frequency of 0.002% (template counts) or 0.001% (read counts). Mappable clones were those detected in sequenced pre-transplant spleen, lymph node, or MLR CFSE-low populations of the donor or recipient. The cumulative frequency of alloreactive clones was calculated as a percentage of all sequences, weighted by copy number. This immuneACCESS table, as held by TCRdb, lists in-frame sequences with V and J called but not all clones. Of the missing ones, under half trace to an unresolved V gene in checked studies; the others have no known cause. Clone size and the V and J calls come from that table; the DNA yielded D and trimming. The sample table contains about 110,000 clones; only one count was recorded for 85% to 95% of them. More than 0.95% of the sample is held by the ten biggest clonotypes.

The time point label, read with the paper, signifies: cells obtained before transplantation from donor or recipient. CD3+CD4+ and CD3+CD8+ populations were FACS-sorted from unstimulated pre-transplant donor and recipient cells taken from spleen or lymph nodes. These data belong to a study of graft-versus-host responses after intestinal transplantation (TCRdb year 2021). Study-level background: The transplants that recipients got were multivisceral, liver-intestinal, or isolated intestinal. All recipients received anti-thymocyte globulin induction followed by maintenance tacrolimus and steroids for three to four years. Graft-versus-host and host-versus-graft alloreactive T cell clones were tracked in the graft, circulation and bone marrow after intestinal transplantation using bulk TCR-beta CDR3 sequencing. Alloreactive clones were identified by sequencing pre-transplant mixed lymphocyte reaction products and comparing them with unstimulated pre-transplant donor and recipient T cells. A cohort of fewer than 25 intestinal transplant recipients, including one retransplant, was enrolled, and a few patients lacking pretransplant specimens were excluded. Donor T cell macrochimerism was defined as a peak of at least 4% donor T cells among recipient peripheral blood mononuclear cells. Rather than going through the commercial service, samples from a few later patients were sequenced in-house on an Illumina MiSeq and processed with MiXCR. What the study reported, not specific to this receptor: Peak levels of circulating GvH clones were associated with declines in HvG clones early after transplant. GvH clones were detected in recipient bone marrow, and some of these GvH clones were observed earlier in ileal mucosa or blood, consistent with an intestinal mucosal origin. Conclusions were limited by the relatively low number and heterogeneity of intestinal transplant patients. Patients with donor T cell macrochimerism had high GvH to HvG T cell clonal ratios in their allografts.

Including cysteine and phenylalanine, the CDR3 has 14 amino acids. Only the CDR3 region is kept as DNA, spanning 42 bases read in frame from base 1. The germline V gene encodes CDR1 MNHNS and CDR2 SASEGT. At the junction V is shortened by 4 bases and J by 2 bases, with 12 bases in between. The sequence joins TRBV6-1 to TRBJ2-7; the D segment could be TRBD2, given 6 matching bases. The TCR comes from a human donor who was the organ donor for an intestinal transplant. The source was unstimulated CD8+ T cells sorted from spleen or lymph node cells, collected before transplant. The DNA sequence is TGTGCCAGCAGTGGGGGGGTAGGAGCCTACGAGCAGTACTTC. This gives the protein CASSGGVGAYEQYF.